These 17 T cell receptor beta chains originate from one sample sequenced in a study of blood T cell repertoires in COVID-19. Generated by immunoSEQ multiplex PCR, the TCRdb table keeps only in-frame clones and is missing some. The sample includes about 110,000 clones, approximately 84% of them seen just once. The material sequenced was peripheral blood. The receptor set was obtained from a human donor in a cohort sampled during active COVID-19.

The chain couples TRBV28 to TRBJ2-1; perhaps TRBD1 as D (5 bases). The V end was cut by 1 base, the J end by 12 bases, with 16 bases between. CDR3 size: 14 residues. Germline V gene lookup returns CDR1 MDHEN and CDR2 SYDVKM. The CDR3 bases are TGTGCCAGCAGTTTATATAAGGATTTAGGGGTGCAGTTCTTC. This translates into CASSLYKDLGVQFF. Full variable domain (rest looked up from reference TRBV28 and TRBJ2-1): DVKVTQSSRYLVKRTGEKVFLECVQDMDHENMFWYRQDPGLGLRLIYFSYDVKMKEKGDIPEGYSVSREKKERFSLILESASTNQTSMYLCASSLYKDLGVQFFGPGTRLTVL.

The V call is TRBV19, the J call TRBJ2-1, with TRBD1 matching 7 bases. CDR1 is LNHDA, CDR2 SQIVND, per germline (reference sequence). The CDR3 loop spans 14 amino acids. Trimming removed 5 bases from V and 4 bases from J; junction bases left unmatched: 5. The CDR3 coding sequence is TGTGCCAGTAGTCTCGGGACAGTTTACAATGAGCAGTTCTTC. This encodes CASSLGTVYNEQFF.

V usage is TRBV5-1 and J usage is TRBJ1-2; the match to TRBD1 covers 8 bases. With 5 bases clipped from V and 3 bases from J, the junction kept 9 bases outside the gene matches. The CDR3 is 15 residues long. CDR1 SGHRS and CDR2 YFSETQ come from the germline V gene. DNA of the CDR3: TGCGCCAGCAGGTTACCGGGACAGGCTCACTATGGCTACACCTTC. Translated, it gives CASRLPGQAHYGYTF. The whole variable domain, filled in from reference TRBV5-1 and TRBJ1-2, reads KAGVTQTPRYLIKTRGQQVTLSCSPISGHRSVSWYQQTPGQGLQFLFEYFSETQRNKGNFPGRFSGRQFSNSRSEMNVSTLELGDSALYLCASRLPGQAHYGYTFGSGTRLTVV.

This chain connects TRBV2 to TRBJ1-1, with 7 positions matching TRBD1. J gave up 8 bases and V 6 bases, and 9 bases lay outside the gene matches. This CDR3 is built from 13 residues. CDR1 SNHLY and CDR2 FYNNEI come from the germline V gene. The CDR3 region has the DNA TGTGCCAGCAGACCACAGACAGGGTCAGAAGCTTTCTTT. This encodes CASRPQTGSEAFF.

The chain combines TRBV11-3 with TRBJ2-1; maybe TRBD2 (6 bases). CDR3 length: 15 amino acids. Trimming pared 3 bases from V and 0 bases from J, leaving 9 bases between. Per germline, CDR1 SGHNT and CDR2 YENEEA. The CDR3 spells CASSFRAGSYNEQFF. DNA of the CDR3: TGTGCCAGCAGCTTCCGAGCGGGCTCCTACAATGAGCAGTTCTTC. The full variable domain, its missing parts supplied by reference TRBV11-3 and TRBJ2-1, is EAGVVQSPRYKIIEKKQPVAFWCNPISGHNTLYWYLQNLGQGPELLIRYENEEAVDDSQLPKDRFSAERLKGVDSTLKIQPAELGDSAVYLCASSFRAGSYNEQFFGPGTRLTVL.

This chain joins TRBV19 and TRBJ2-5, with D unresolved. The V and J ends lost 3 bases and 10 bases respectively, with 18 bases between them. From germline, CDR1 is LNHDA and CDR2 SQIVND (reference sequence). This CDR3 spans 14 amino acids. The CDR3 nucleotides are TGTGCCAGTAGTATGAATGGCGGAAGAGTCTTCCAGTACTTC. Translation: CASSMNGGRVFQYF. Filled out from reference TRBV19 and TRBJ2-5, the complete variable domain reads DGGITQSPKYLFRKEGQNVTLSCEQNLNHDAMYWYRQDPGQGLRLIYYSQIVNDFQKGDIAEGYSVSREKKESFPLTVTSAQKNPTAFYLCASSMNGGRVFQYFGPGTRLLVL.

This chain joins TRBV28 and TRBJ1-5; 9 nucleotides align to TRBD1. V lost 6 bases, J lost 6 bases, and 9 bases stayed unmatched. Germline CDR1 MDHEN, CDR2 SYDVKM. The CDR3 is 15 amino acids. DNA for the CDR3: TGTGCCAGCAGGGTACAGGGGGCGCACGGTCAGCCCCAGCATTTT. It codes for CASRVQGAHGQPQHF.

This chain's CDR3 is CASSLRSGTEGGYTF. The CDR3 DNA follows: TGTGCCAGCAGCTTAAGATCCGGGACAGAGGGTGGCTACACCTTC. V usage is TRBV7-3 and J usage is TRBJ1-2, with 7 positions matching TRBD1. J gave up 7 bases and V 1 base, and 9 bases lay outside the gene matches. CDR1 and CDR2 (germline): SGHTA, FQGTGA. This CDR3 has 15 amino acids.

The chain employs TRBV7-9 and TRBJ1-2; perhaps TRBD1 as D (6 bases). This CDR3 has 15 amino acids. V was shortened by 1 base and J by 0 bases, with 9 bases between the two germline ends. Germline CDR1 and CDR2: SEHNR and FQNEAQ (reference sequence). Written as DNA, the CDR3 is TGTGCCAGCAGCTTAGGGACAGAAGCTAACTATGGCTACACCTTC. Its translation: CASSLGTEANYGYTF.

This chain joins TRBV6-2 or TRBV6-3 and TRBJ2-2; perhaps TRBD2 as D (6 bases). The ends were cut back, 3 bases at V and 5 bases at J, with 16 bases in the middle. Looked up from germline, CDR1 is MNHEY and CDR2 is SVGEGT. CDR3 length: 16 residues. CDR3: CASSYLGSGRTGELFF. The CDR3, as DNA: TGTGCCAGCAGTTATCTTGGATCGGGGAGGACCGGGGAGCTGTTTTTT.

The V call is TRBV9, the J call TRBJ2-2, with TRBD1 matching over 10 bases. Trimming cost V 1 base and J 5 bases; bases outside gene matches: 2. The CDR3 covers 15 residues. From germline, CDR1 is SGDLS and CDR2 YYNGEE. DNA for the CDR3: TGTGCCAGCAGCGTAAGGACAGGGGGGACCGGGGAGCTGTTTTTT. It codes for CASSVRTGGTGELFF.

The rearrangement uses TRBV27 and TRBJ2-3; the match to TRBD2 covers 11 bases. V lost 8 bases to trimming and J lost 5 bases; unmatched junction nucleotides: 6. In germline, CDR1 is MNHEY, CDR2 SMNVEV (reference sequence). The CDR3 length is 14 residues. The CDR3 region has the DNA TGTGCCAGCCGATTAGGACTAGCGGGAGATACGCAGTATTTT. Translating it yields CASRLGLAGDTQYF.

This sequence joins TRBV30 and TRBJ1-2; D might be TRBD1 (5 bases). With 2 bases removed from V and 4 bases from J, the gap between germline ends came to 11 bases. This CDR3 spans 13 amino acids. Germline CDR1 and CDR2: GTSNPN and SVGIG (reference sequence). The CDR3 region has the DNA TGTGCCTGGAGTTTGTGGGGCGGCTATGGCTACACCTTC. Its protein is CAWSLWGGYGYTF.

The chain uses TRBV2 and TRBJ2-3; possibly TRBD1 for D (6 bases). This CDR3 spans 14 amino acids. Trimming removed 5 bases at V and 3 bases at J, with 12 bases between. Germline V gives CDR1 SNHLY, CDR2 FYNNEI. The DNA for the CDR3 is TGTGCCAGCAGTTGGGGTCAGGGGACAGATACGCAGTATTTT. The encoded protein is CASSWGQGTDTQYF.

This clone was detected only once. This rearrangement joins TRBV4-2 to TRBJ2-7; no reliable D call. V lost 4 bases, J lost 2 bases, and 12 bases lay in between. In germline, CDR1 is LGHNA, CDR2 YNFKEQ. The CDR3 is made up of 14 amino acids. The CDR3 region is CASSLSGSTYEQYF. CDR3 in DNA: TGTGCCAGCAGCCTCTCCGGTTCTACCTACGAGCAGTACTTC.

The J gene is TRBJ2-7, the V gene TRBV5-1; D possibly corresponds to TRBD1 (6 bases). The CDR3 is made up of 16 amino acids. V gave up 0 bases and J gave up 2 bases, with 15 bases separating them. CDR1 and CDR2 (germline): SGHRS, YFSETQ. The CDR3 bases are TGCGCCAGCAGCTTGGATGACAGGTTTACGGCCTACGAGCAGTACTTC. Encoded protein: CASSLDDRFTAYEQYF.

This rearrangement joins TRBV27 to TRBJ2-1; maybe TRBD2 (6 bases). This CDR3 is built from 15 residues. In germline, CDR1 is MNHEY, CDR2 SMNVEV (reference sequence). Trimming left V 8 bases short and J 1 base short, with 15 bases between. Written as DNA, the CDR3 is TGTGCCAGCTTTCCTATCGGACTATCCTACAATGAGCAGTTCTTC. Protein product: CASFPIGLSYNEQFF.